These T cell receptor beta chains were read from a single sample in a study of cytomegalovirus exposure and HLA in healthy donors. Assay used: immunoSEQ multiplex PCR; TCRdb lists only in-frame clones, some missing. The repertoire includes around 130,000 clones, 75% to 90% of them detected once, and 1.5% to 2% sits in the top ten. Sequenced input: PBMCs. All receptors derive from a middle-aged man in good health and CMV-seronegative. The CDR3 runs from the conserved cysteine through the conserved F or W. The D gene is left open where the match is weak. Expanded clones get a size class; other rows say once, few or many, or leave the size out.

CDR3nt: TGTGCCTGGAGTGTACAGGGCAATCAGCCCCAGCATTTT; CDR3aa: CAWSVQGNQPQHF; j_gene: TRBJ1-5; v_gene: TRBV30; d_gene: NA; abundance: NA
CDR3nt: TGTGCCAGCAGCTCAGCGGTGCACAATACGCAGTATTTT; CDR3aa: CASSSAVHNTQYF; j_gene: TRBJ2-3; v_gene: TRBV11-2; d_gene: NA; abundance: NA
CDR3nt: TGTGCCAGCTCACCGGGACTAGCGGGAGCCCCACCAGACACAGATACGCAGTATTTT; CDR3aa: CASSPGLAGAPPDTDTQYF; j_gene: TRBJ2-3; v_gene: TRBV18; d_gene: TRBD2; abundance: NA
CDR3nt: TGCGCCAGCAGCCTACTAGCGGGAGAAGGGAATGAGCAGTTCTTC; CDR3aa: CASSLLAGEGNEQFF; j_gene: TRBJ2-1; v_gene: TRBV5-1; d_gene: TRBD2; abundance: NA
CDR3nt: TGTGCCAGCAGCTCCACAATAGACAGGGCCGAGCAGTACTTC; CDR3aa: CASSSTIDRAEQYF; j_gene: TRBJ2-7; v_gene: TRBV7-8; d_gene: TRBD1; abundance: NA
CDR3nt: TGTGCCAGTAGTATAACAGGGGATCAGCCCCAGCATTTT; CDR3aa: CASSITGDQPQHF; j_gene: TRBJ1-5; v_gene: TRBV19; d_gene: TRBD1; abundance: NA
CDR3nt: TGTGCCAGCAGGGCCCTTCACCCGAACACTGAAGCTTTCTTT; CDR3aa: CASRALHPNTEAFF; j_gene: TRBJ1-1; v_gene: TRBV6-1; d_gene: NA; abundance: few
CDR3nt: TGTGCCAGCAGTGCTGGGGGGAGAGAAGAGACCCAGTACTTC; CDR3aa: CASSAGGREETQYF; j_gene: TRBJ2-5; v_gene: TRBV28; d_gene: NA; abundance: NA
CDR3nt: TGTGCCTGGAGAATCCCGGGAGGCCAAGAGACCCAGTACTTC; CDR3aa: CAWRIPGGQETQYF; j_gene: TRBJ2-5; v_gene: TRBV30; d_gene: TRBD2; abundance: NA
CDR3nt: TGTGCCAGCTCACCAAGATCCGGGGAGAACACTGAAGCTTTCTTT; CDR3aa: CASSPRSGENTEAFF; j_gene: TRBJ1-1; v_gene: TRBV18; d_gene: NA; abundance: NA
CDR3nt: TGTGCCAGTAGTAGATCTCCCAAATCGGGCGAGCAGTACTTC; CDR3aa: CASSRSPKSGEQYF; j_gene: TRBJ2-7; v_gene: TRBV19; d_gene: NA; abundance: once
CDR3nt: TGTGCCAGCAGCTACGACAGGGCCAATGAGCAGTTCTTC; CDR3aa: CASSYDRANEQFF; j_gene: TRBJ2-1; v_gene: TRBV7-2; d_gene: TRBD1; abundance: NA
CDR3nt: TGTGCCAGCAGCCCCCGGACAGGGGGCGCTTCGGTCTATGGCTACACCTTC; CDR3aa: CASSPRTGGASVYGYTF; j_gene: TRBJ1-2; v_gene: TRBV7-8; d_gene: TRBD1; abundance: NA
CDR3nt: TGTGCCAGCAGCTTGGGACTAGCGGAGCCCACAGATACGCAGTATTTT; CDR3aa: CASSLGLAEPTDTQYF; j_gene: TRBJ2-3; v_gene: TRBV9; d_gene: TRBD2; abundance: NA
CDR3nt: TGTGCCAGCAGTTTCGGGAGTGGGGGGATGCAGCCCCAGCATTTT; CDR3aa: CASSFGSGGMQPQHF; j_gene: TRBJ1-5; v_gene: TRBV28; d_gene: NA; abundance: NA
CDR3nt: TGTGCCAGCAGCGTAGTCGCTGGAACTATCCATACTTCTAGCACAGATACGCAGTATTTT; CDR3aa: CASSVVAGTIHTSSTDTQYF; j_gene: TRBJ2-3; v_gene: TRBV9; d_gene: NA; abundance: few
CDR3nt: TGTGCCAGCAGTTTAGCACAGGGGAACACTGAAGCTTTCTTT; CDR3aa: CASSLAQGNTEAFF; j_gene: TRBJ1-1; v_gene: TRBV27; d_gene: NA; abundance: medium-sized
CDR3nt: TGCGCCAGCAGCGCGGACAGGGGACTTATTCTTGGGTCCAATGAGCAGTTCTTC; CDR3aa: CASSADRGLILGSNEQFF; j_gene: TRBJ2-1; v_gene: TRBV5-1; d_gene: TRBD1; abundance: NA
CDR3nt: TGTGCCAGTAGTACGCAATACACCAGGGGGACTCAGGGGCGTCAGCCCCAGCATTTT; CDR3aa: CASSTQYTRGTQGRQPQHF; j_gene: TRBJ1-5; v_gene: TRBV19; d_gene: TRBD1; abundance: NA
CDR3nt: TGTGCCAGCAGGTTTCGCGGGAGCTCCTACAATGAGCAGTTCTTC; CDR3aa: CASRFRGSSYNEQFF; j_gene: TRBJ2-1; v_gene: TRBV6-5; d_gene: TRBD2; abundance: NA
CDR3nt: TGTGCCAGCAGCCAAGGCCAGCAGGGAACTGATGAGCAGTTCTTC; CDR3aa: CASSQGQQGTDEQFF; j_gene: TRBJ2-1; v_gene: TRBV4-2; d_gene: NA; abundance: NA
CDR3nt: TGTGCCAGTAGTATCGGACTAGCGGGACCGGAGACCCAGTACTTC; CDR3aa: CASSIGLAGPETQYF; j_gene: TRBJ2-5; v_gene: TRBV19; d_gene: TRBD2; abundance: NA
CDR3nt: TGTGCCAGCAGCCAAGGAGGGTACACTGAAGCTTTCTTT; CDR3aa: CASSQGGYTEAFF; j_gene: TRBJ1-1; v_gene: TRBV14; d_gene: NA; abundance: NA
CDR3nt: TGCGCCAGCAGCCAAGATCGGGGGACAGGCGTGAACACTGAAGCTTTCTTT; CDR3aa: CASSQDRGTGVNTEAFF; j_gene: TRBJ1-1; v_gene: TRBV4-1; d_gene: TRBD1; abundance: NA
CDR3nt: TGTGCCAGCAGCGTAGGAGGCCACTCCAACACTGAAGCTTTCTTT; CDR3aa: CASSVGGHSNTEAFF; j_gene: TRBJ1-1; v_gene: TRBV9; d_gene: NA; abundance: NA
CDR3nt: TGTGCCAGCAGCTTACAGGGATTAACTTCAACTAATGAAAAACTGTTTTTT; CDR3aa: CASSLQGLTSTNEKLFF; j_gene: TRBJ1-4; v_gene: TRBV7-9; d_gene: NA; abundance: NA
CDR3nt: TGTGCCAGCAGCTTAGGAGACTCCCGCTCCTACAATGAGCAGTTCTTC; CDR3aa: CASSLGDSRSYNEQFF; j_gene: TRBJ2-1; v_gene: TRBV7-8; d_gene: NA; abundance: NA
CDR3nt: TGTGCCAGCAGCCCCTCCTACAATCAGCCCCAGCATTTT; CDR3aa: CASSPSYNQPQHF; j_gene: TRBJ1-5; v_gene: TRBV6-1; d_gene: NA; abundance: NA
CDR3nt: TGTGCCAGCAGTACGGTGAATTCACCCCTCCACTTT; CDR3aa: CASSTVNSPLHF; j_gene: TRBJ1-6; v_gene: TRBV28; d_gene: NA; abundance: NA
CDR3nt: TGTGCCAGCAGCTTGGTCCGACAGCCTTTTAATAATGAAAAACTGTTTTTT; CDR3aa: CASSLVRQPFNNEKLFF; j_gene: TRBJ1-4; v_gene: TRBV5-6; d_gene: NA; abundance: NA
CDR3nt: TGTGCCAGCAGATCTACAGGGGGCGCAATAGAGACCCAGTACTTC; CDR3aa: CASRSTGGAIETQYF; j_gene: TRBJ2-5; v_gene: TRBV27; d_gene: TRBD1; abundance: NA
CDR3nt: TGTGCCAGCAGCGTAAGAGGACAGGGGTCGGAGCAGTTCTTC; CDR3aa: CASSVRGQGSEQFF; j_gene: TRBJ2-1; v_gene: TRBV9; d_gene: TRBD1; abundance: NA
CDR3nt: TGCAGCGTTAGGGGACAGGTGAACACTGAAGCTTTCTTT; CDR3aa: CSVRGQVNTEAFF; j_gene: TRBJ1-1; v_gene: TRBV29-1; d_gene: TRBD1; abundance: few
CDR3nt: TGTGCCAGCAGCTCGAAAGGTTTGCGACTAGCGGGTCGGAACAATGAGCAGTTCTTC; CDR3aa: CASSSKGLRLAGRNNEQFF; j_gene: TRBJ2-1; v_gene: TRBV7-9; d_gene: TRBD2; abundance: few
CDR3nt: TGTGCCGCACGAAGGACAGGGAACCAAAACATTCAGTACTTC; CDR3aa: CAARRTGNQNIQYF; j_gene: TRBJ2-4; v_gene: TRBV6-5; d_gene: TRBD1; abundance: NA
CDR3nt: TGCGCCAGCAGCCTACAGGGGCCTGGAAACATTCAGTACTTC; CDR3aa: CASSLQGPGNIQYF; j_gene: TRBJ2-4; v_gene: TRBV5-1; d_gene: TRBD1; abundance: NA
CDR3nt: TGTTCCAGCAGCTCGCCGGGACAGAACTATGGCTACACCTTC; CDR3aa: CSSSSPGQNYGYTF; j_gene: TRBJ1-2; v_gene: TRBV7-9; d_gene: TRBD1; abundance: NA
CDR3nt: TGTGCCAGTAGTATCCCCCCGGACGCAAGGGGTGGCTACACCTTC; CDR3aa: CASSIPPDARGGYTF; j_gene: TRBJ1-2; v_gene: TRBV19; d_gene: NA; abundance: once
CDR3nt: TGTGCCAGCAGCTTAGGATCGGCTAGCGCATACTTC; CDR3aa: CASSLGSASAYF; j_gene: TRBJ2-7; v_gene: TRBV7-9; d_gene: NA; abundance: NA
CDR3nt: TGTGCCAGCAGCTTAGAGGGCAGAAATTCACCCCTCCACTTT; CDR3aa: CASSLEGRNSPLHF; j_gene: TRBJ1-6; v_gene: TRBV11-2; d_gene: NA; abundance: NA